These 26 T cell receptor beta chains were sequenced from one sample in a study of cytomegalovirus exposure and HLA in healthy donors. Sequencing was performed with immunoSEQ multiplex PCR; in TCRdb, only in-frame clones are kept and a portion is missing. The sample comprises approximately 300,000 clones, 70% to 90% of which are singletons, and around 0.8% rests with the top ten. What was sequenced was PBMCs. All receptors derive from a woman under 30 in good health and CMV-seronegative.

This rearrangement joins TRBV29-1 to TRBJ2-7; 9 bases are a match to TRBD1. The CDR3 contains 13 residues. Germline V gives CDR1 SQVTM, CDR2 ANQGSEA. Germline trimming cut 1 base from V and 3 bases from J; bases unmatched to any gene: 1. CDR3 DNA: TGCAGCGTTGAAGGGGACAGGGTCTACGAGCAGTACTTC. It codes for CSVEGDRVYEQYF.

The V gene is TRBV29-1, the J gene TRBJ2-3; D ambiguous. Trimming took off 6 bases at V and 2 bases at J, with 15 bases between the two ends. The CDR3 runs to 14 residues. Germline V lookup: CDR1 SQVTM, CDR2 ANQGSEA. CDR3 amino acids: CSVAASLSTDTQYF. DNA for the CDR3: TGCAGCGTGGCGGCCAGTCTTTCCACAGATACGCAGTATTTT.

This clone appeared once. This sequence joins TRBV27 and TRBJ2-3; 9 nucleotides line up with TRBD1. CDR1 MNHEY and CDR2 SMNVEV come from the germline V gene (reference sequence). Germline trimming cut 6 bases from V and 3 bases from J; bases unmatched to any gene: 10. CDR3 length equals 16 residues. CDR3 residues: CASRHRTGVGTDTQYF. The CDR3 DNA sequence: TGTGCCAGCAGACATCGGACAGGGGTGGGTACAGATACGCAGTATTTT.

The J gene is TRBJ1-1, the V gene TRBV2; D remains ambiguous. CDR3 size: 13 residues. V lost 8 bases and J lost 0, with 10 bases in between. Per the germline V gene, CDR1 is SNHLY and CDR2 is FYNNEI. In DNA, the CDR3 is TGTGCCAGCCAGCGGACGGTGAACACTGAAGCTTTCTTT. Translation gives CASQRTVNTEAFF.

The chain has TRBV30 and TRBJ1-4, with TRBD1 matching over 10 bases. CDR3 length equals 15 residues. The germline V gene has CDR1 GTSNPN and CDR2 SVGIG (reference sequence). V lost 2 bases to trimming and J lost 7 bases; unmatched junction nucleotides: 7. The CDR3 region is CAWSPPGTGAEKLFF. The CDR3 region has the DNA TGTGCCTGGAGTCCACCCGGGACAGGGGCTGAAAAACTGTTTTTT.

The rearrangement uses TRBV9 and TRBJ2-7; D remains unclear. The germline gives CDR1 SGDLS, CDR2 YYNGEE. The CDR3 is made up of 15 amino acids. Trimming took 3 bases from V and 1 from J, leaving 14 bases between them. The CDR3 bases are TGTGCCAGCAGCGAACAGCCCACCCCTTCCTACGAGCAGTACTTC. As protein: CASSEQPTPSYEQYF.

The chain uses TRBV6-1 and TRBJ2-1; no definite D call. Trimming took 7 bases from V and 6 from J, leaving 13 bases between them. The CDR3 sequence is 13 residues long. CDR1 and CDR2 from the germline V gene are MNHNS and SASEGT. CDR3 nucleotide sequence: TGTGCCAGCATACGGGTAGTACCCAATGAGCAGTTCTTC. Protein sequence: CASIRVVPNEQFF.

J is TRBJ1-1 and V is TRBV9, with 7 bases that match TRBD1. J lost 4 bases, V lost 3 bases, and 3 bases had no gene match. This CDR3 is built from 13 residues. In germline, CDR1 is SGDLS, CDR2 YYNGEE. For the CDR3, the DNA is TGTGCCAGCAGCGGGGCAGGGGGCACTGAAGCTTTCTTT. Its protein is CASSGAGGTEAFF.

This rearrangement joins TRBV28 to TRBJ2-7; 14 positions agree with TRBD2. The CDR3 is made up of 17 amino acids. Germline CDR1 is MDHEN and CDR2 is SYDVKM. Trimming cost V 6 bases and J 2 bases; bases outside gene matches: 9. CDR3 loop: CASSPGLAGDRTYEQYF. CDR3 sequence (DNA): TGTGCCAGCAGCCCGGGACTAGCGGGAGACAGAACCTACGAGCAGTACTTC.

The CDR3 here is CAISESVQNTGELFF. CDR3 coding DNA: TGTGCCATCAGTGAGTCTGTACAGAACACCGGGGAGCTGTTTTTT. This rearrangement joins TRBV10-3 to TRBJ2-2; unclear D gene. The CDR3 consists of 15 residues. Germline CDR1 reads ENHRY; CDR2 reads SYGVKD. The ends were cut back, 0 bases at V and 1 base at J, with 6 bases in the middle.

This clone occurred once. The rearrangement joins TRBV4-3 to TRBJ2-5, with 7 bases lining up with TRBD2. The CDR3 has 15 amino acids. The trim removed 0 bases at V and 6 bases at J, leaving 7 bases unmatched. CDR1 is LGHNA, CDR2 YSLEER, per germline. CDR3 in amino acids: CASSQERTSEQTQYF. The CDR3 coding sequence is TGCGCCAGCAGCCAAGAACGGACTAGTGAACAGACCCAGTACTTC.

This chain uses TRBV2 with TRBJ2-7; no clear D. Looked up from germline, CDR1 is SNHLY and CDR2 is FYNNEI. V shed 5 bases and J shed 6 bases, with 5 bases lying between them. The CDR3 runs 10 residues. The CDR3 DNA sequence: TGTGCCAGCAGTTTTCGCGAGCAGTACTTC. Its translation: CASSFREQYF.

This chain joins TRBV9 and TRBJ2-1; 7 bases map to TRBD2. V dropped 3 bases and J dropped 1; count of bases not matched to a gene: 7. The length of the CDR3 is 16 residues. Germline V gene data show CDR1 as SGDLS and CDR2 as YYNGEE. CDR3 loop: CASSAGTTGSYNEQFF. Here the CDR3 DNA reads TGTGCCAGCAGCGCGGGGACTACAGGATCCTACAATGAGCAGTTCTTC.

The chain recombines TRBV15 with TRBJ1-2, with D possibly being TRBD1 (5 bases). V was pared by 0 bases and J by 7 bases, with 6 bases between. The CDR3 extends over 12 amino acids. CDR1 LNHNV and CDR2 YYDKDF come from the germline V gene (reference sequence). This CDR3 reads CATSRDQGGYTF. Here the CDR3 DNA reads TGTGCCACCAGCAGAGATCAGGGTGGCTACACCTTC.

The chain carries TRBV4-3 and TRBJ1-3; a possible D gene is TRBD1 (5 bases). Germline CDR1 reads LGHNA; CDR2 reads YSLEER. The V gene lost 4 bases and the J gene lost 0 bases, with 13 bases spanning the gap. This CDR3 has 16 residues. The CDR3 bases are TGCGCCAGCAGCCTCCTACGGGGGAACTCTGGAAACACCATATATTTT. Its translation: CASSLLRGNSGNTIYF.

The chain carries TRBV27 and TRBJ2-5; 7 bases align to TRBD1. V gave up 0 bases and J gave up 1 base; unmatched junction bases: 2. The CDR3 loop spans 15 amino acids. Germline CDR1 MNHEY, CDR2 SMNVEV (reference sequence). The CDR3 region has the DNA TGTGCCAGCAGTTTATCGAGGGACAGCCAAGAGACCCAGTACTTC. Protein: CASSLSRDSQETQYF.

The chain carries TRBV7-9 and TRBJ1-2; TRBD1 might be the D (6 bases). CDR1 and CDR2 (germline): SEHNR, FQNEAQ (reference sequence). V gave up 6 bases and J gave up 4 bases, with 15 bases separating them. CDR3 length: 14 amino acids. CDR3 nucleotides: TGTGCCAGCAGTCGAGGCGGGGGCGGCTATGGCTACACCTTC. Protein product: CASSRGGGGYGYTF.

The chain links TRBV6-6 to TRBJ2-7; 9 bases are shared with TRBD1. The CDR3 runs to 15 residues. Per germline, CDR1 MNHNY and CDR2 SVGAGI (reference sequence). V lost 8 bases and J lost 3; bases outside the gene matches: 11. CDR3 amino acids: CASLANRDRDYEQYF. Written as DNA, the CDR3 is TGTGCCAGCCTTGCAAACCGGGACAGGGACTACGAGCAGTACTTC.

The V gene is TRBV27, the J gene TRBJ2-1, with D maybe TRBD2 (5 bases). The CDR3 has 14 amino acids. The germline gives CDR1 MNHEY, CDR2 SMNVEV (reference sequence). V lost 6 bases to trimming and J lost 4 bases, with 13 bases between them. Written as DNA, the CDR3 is TGTGCCAGCAGCCCCCAGCGGAGATACAATGAGCAGTTCTTC. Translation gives CASSPQRRYNEQFF.

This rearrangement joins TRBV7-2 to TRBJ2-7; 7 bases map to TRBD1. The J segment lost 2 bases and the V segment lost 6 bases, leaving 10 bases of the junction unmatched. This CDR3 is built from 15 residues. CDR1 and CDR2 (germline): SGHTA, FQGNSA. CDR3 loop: CASRTDRAATYEQYF. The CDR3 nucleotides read TGTGCCAGCAGAACCGACAGGGCCGCCACCTACGAGCAGTACTTC. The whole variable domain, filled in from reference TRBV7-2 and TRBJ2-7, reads GAGVSQSPSNKVTEKGKDVELRCDPISGHTALYWYRQSLGQGLEFLIYFQGNSAPDKSGLPSDRFSAERTGGSVSTLTIQRTQQEDSAVYLCASRTDRAATYEQYFGPGTRLTVT.

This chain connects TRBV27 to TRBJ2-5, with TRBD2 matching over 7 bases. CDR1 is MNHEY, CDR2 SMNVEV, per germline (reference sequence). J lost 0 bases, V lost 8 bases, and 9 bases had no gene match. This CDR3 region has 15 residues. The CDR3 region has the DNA TGTGCCAGCGGAGTTATGGGGAGGGACCAAGAGACCCAGTACTTC. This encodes CASGVMGRDQETQYF.

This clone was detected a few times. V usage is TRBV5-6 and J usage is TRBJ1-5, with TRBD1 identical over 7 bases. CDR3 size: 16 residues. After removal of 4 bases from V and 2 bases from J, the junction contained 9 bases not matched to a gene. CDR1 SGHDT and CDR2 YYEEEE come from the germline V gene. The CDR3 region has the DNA TGTGCCAGCAGCGTTGGGACAGCCAGAGGCAATCAGCCCCAGCATTTT. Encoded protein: CASSVGTARGNQPQHF.

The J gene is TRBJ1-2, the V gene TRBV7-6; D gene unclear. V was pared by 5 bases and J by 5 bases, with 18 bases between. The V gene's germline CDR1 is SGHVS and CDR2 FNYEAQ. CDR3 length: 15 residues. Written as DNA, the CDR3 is TGTGCCAGCAGCCCCATCCGGTTTTCGATTTATGGCTACACCTTC. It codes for CASSPIRFSIYGYTF.

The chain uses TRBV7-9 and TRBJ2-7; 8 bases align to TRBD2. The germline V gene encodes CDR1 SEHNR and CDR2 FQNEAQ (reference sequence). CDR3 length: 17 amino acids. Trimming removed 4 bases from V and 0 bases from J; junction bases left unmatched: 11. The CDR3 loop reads CASSSARGAGSSYEQYF. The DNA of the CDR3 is TGTGCCAGCAGCTCAGCGCGGGGGGCGGGATCCTCCTACGAGCAGTACTTC.

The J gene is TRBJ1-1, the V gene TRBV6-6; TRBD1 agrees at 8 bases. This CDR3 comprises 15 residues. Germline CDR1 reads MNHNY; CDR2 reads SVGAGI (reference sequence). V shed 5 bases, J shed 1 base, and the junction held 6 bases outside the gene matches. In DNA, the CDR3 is TGTGCCAGCAGTAGACCTACAGGGGGGAACACTGAAGCTTTCTTT. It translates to CASSRPTGGNTEAFF.

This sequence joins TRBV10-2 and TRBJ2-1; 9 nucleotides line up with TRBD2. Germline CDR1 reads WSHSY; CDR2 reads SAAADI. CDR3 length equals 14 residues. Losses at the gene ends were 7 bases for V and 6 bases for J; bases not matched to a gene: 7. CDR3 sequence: CASTSGRLSNEQFF. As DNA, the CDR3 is TGCGCCAGCACAAGCGGGAGGTTGAGCAATGAGCAGTTCTTC.